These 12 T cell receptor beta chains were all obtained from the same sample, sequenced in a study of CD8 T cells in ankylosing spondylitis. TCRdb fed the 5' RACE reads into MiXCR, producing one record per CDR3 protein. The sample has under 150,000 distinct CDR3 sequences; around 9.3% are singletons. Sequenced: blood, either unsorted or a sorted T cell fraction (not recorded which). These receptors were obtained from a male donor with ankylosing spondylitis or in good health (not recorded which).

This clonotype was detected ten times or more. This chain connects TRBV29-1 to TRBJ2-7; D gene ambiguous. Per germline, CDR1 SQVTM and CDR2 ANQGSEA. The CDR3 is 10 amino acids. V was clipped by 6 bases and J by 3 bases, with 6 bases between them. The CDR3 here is CSVVDYEQYF. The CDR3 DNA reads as TGCAGCGTCGTGGACTACGAGCAGTACTTC.

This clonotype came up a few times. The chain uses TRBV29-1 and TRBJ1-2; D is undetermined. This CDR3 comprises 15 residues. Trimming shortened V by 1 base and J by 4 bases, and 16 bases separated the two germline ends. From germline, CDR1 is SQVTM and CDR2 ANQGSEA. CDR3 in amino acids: CSVEVSLGNLYGYTF. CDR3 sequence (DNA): TGCAGCGTTGAAGTTAGTCTTGGCAACCTCTATGGCTACACCTTC.

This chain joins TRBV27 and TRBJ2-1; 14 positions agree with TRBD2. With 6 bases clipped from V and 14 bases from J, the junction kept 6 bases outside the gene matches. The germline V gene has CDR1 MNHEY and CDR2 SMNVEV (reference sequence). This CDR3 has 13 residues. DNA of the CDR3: TGTGCCAGCAGCGTAGGGACTAGCGGGAGTGAGTTCTTC. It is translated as CASSVGTSGSEFF.

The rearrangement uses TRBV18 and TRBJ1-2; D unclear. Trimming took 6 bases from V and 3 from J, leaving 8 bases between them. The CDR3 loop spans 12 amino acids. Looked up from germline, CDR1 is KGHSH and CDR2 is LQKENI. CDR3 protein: CASSRSDYGYTF. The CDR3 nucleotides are TGTGCCAGCTCCAGGTCAGACTATGGCTACACCTTC.

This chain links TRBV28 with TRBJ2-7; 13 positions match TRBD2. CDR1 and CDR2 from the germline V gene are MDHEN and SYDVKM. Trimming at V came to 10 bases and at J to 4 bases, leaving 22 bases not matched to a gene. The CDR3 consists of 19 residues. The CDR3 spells CATNHPGLAGPSKVYEQYF. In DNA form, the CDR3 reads TGTGCCACCAACCATCCGGGACTAGCGGGACCGAGCAAGGTTTACGAGCAGTACTTC.

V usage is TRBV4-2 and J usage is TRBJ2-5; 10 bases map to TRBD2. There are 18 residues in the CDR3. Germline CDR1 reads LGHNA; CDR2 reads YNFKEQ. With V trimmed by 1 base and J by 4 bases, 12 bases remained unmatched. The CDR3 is CASSQARSSGSRLETQYF. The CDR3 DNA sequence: TGTGCCAGCAGCCAAGCGCGGTCTAGCGGGAGTCGGTTAGAGACCCAGTACTTC.

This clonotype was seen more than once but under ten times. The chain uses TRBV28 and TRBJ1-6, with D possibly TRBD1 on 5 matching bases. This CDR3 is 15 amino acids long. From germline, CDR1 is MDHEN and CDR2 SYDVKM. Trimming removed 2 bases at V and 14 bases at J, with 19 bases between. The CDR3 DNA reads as TGTGCCAGCAGTTTAGAGGGATACCCCCTAGGGGCCCTCCACTTT. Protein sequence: CASSLEGYPLGALHF.

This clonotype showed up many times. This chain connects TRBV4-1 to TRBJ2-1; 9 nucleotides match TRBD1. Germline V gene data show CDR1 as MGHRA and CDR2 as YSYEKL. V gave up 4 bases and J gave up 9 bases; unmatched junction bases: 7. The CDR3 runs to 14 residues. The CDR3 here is CASSLTGGLGEQFF. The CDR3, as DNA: TGCGCCAGCAGCCTAACAGGGGGCTTGGGTGAGCAGTTCTTC.

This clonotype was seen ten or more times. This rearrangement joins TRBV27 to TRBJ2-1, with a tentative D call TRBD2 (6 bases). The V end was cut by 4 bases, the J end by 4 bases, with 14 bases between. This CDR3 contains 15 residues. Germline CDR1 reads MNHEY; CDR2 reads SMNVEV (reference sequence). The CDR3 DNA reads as TGTGCCAGCAGTTCCCCGGGACTCCTTTACAATGAGCAGTTCTTC. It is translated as CASSSPGLLYNEQFF.

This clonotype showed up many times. CDR3 sequence: CASSFTSGSGGTDTQYF. DNA for the CDR3: TGTGCCAGCAGCTTTACTAGCGGGAGTGGAGGTACAGATACGCAGTATTTT. This chain links TRBV11-2 with TRBJ2-3; 11 bases align to TRBD2. After removal of 3 bases from V and 3 bases from J, the junction contained 8 bases not matched to a gene. CDR1 and CDR2 from the germline V gene are SGHAT and FQNNGV. This CDR3 region has 17 residues.

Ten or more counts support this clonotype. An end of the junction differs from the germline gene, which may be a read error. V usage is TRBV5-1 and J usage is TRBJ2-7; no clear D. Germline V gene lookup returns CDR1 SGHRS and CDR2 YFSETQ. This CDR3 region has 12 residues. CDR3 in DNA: TGTGCCAGCAGTTCCGATTCCTACGAGCAGTACTTC. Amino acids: CASSSDSYEQYF. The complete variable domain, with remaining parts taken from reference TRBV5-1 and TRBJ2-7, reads KAGVTQTPRYLIKTRGQQVTLSCSPISGHRSVSWYQQTPGQGLQFLFEYFSETQRNKGNFPGRFSGRQFSNSRSEMNVSTLELGDSALYLCASSSDSYEQYFGPGTRLTVT.

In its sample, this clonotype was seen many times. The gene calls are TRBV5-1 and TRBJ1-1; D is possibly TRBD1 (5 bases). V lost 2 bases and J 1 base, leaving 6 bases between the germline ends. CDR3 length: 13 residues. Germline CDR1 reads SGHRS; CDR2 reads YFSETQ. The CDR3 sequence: CASSFGQNTEAFF. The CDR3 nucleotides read TGCGCCAGCAGCTTTGGACAGAACACTGAAGCTTTCTTT.